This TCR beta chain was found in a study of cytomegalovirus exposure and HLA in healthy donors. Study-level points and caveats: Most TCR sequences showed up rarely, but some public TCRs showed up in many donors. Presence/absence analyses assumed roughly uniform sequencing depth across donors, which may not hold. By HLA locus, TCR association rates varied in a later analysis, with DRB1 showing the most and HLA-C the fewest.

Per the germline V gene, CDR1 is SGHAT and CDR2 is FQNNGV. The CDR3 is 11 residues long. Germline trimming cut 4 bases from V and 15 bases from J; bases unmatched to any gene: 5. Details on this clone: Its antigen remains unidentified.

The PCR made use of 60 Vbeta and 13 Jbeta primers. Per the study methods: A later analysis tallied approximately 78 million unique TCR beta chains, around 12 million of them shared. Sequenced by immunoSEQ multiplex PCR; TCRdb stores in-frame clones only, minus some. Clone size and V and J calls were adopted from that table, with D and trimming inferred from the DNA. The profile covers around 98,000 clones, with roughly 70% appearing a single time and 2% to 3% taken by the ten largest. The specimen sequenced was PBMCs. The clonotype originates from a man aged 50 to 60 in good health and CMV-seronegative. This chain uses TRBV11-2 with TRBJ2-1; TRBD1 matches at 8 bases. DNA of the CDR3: TGTGCCAGCAGCTCCGGACAGGGCCCGTTCTTC. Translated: CASSSGQGPFF.